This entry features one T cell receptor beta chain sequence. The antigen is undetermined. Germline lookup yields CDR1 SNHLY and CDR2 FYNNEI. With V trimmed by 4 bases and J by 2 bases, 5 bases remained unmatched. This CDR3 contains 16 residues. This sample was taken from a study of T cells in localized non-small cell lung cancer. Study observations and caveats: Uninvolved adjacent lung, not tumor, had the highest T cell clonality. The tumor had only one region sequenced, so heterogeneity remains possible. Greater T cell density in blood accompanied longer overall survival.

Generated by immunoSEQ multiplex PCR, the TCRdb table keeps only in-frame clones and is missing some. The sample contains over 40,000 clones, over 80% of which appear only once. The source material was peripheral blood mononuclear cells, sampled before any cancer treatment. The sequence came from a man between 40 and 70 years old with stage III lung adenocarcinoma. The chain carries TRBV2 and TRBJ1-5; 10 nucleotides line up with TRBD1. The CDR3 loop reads CASSVLGQGGNQPQHF. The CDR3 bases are TGTGCCAGCAGTGTCCTCGGACAGGGGGGCAATCAGCCCCAGCATTTT.